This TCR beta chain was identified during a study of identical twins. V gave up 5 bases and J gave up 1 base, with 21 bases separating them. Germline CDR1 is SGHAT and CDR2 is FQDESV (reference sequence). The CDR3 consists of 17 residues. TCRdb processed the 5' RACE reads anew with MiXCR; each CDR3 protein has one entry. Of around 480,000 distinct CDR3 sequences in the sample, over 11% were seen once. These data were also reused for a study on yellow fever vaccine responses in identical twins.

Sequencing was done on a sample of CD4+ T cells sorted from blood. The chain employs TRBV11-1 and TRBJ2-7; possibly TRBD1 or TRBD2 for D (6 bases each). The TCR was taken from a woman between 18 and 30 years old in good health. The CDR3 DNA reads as TGTGCCAGCAGCCGTAAAGGAGGGGGGCATCCGTCCTACGAGCAGTACTTC. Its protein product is CASSRKGGGHPSYEQYF.